The clone carrying this TCR beta chain has ten or more counts. Antigen: not known. The source of the sample is a study of regulatory T cells in long-lasting Graves disease. Study-wide context: Antithyroid drug use was under 3 months in newly diagnosed Graves' patients. Broader study findings: TRBV28 was favored in persistent disease, as were TRBJ1-2 and TRBJ2-5.

V dropped 0 bases and J dropped 9 bases, with 8 bases sitting between them. Germline V gene data show CDR1 as MDHEN and CDR2 as SYDVKM. The CDR3 spans 12 residues. Relying on iRepertoire HTBI primers and Arm-PCR of CDR3 regions, the team built TCR beta libraries. MiXCR, applied by TCRdb to the multiplex PCR reads, yields one record per CDR3 protein. Among approximately 300,000 distinct CDR3 sequences listed, 15% to 20% were seen once. Described time point: newly diagnosed GD, antithyroid drugs for less than 3 months. From PBMCs, RNA was extracted and then used to make the TCR library. Nine milliliters of peripheral blood were taken and placed in EDTA tubes.

The sequence derives from a female donor with Graves disease. J is TRBJ1-1 and V is TRBV28; D is ambiguous. The source material was peripheral blood mononuclear cells (PBMCs), sampled at new diagnosis, from a patient treated with antithyroid drugs. The CDR3: CASSLWAEKAFF. The DNA of the CDR3 is TGTGCCAGCAGTTTATGGGCGGAGAAAGCTTTCTTT.